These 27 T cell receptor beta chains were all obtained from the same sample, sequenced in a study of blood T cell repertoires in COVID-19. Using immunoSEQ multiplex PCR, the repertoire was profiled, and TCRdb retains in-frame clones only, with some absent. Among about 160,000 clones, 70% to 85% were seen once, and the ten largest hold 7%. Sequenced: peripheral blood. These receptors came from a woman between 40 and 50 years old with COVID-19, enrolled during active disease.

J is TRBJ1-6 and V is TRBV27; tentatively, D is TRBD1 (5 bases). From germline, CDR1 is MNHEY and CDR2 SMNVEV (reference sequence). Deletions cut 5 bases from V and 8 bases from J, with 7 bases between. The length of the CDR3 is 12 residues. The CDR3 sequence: CASSQGDSPLHF. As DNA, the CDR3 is TGTGCCAGCAGTCAAGGGGATTCACCCCTCCACTTT.

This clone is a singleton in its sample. CDR3 residues: CASSATGDQETQYF. CDR3 DNA: TGTGCCAGCTCAGCAACAGGGGATCAAGAGACCCAGTACTTC. The chain employs TRBV18 and TRBJ2-5, with 7 bases that match TRBD1. Germline V gene lookup returns CDR1 KGHSH and CDR2 LQKENI. V lost 5 bases to trimming and J lost 2 bases; unmatched junction nucleotides: 5. The CDR3 extends over 14 amino acids.

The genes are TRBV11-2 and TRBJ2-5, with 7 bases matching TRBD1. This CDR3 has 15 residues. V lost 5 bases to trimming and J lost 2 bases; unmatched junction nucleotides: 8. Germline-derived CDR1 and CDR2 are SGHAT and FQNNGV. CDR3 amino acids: CASSHGRGRQETQYF. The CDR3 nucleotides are TGTGCCAGCAGCCACGGCAGGGGGAGACAAGAGACCCAGTACTTC. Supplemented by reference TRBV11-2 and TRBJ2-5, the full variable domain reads EAGVAQSPRYKIIEKRQSVAFWCNPISGHATLYWYQQILGQGPKLLIQFQNNGVVDDSQLPKDRFSAERLKGVDSTLKIQPAKLEDSAVYLCASSHGRGRQETQYFGPGTRLLVL.

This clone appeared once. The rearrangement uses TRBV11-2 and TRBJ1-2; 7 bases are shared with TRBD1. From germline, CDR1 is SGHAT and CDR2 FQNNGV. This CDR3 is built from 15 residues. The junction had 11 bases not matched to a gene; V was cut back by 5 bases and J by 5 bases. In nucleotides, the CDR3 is TGTGCCAGCAGCCGAACAGGGGAAGCTTCGTATGGCTACACCTTC. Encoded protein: CASSRTGEASYGYTF.

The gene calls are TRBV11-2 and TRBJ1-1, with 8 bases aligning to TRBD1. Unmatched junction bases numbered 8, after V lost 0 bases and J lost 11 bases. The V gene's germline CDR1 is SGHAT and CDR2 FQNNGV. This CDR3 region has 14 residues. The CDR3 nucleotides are TGTGCCAGCAGCTTAGAGTTTGAGACAGGGGTTGCTTTCTTT. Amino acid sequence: CASSLEFETGVAFF.

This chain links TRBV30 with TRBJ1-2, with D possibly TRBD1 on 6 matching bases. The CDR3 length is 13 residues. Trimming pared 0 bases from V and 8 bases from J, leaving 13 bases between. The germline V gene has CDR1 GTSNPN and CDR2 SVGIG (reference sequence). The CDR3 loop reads CAWSVTGGRGYTF. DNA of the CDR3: TGTGCCTGGAGTGTGACAGGTGGTAGGGGCTACACCTTC.

In DNA form, the CDR3 reads TGTGCCAGCAGCCTCAGCAAGCGGGAGTCTTGGGGCGAGCAGTTCTTC. It specifies CASSLSKRESWGEQFF. This chain joins TRBV7-3 and TRBJ2-1; the match to TRBD2 covers 8 bases. J was trimmed by 10 bases and V by 5 bases; bases with no gene match: 16. Germline V gene sequence: CDR1 SGHTA, CDR2 FQGTGA. This CDR3 contains 16 residues.

CDR3 sequence reads: CASWALGRETQYF. The DNA for the CDR3 is TGTGCCAGCTGGGCTCTCGGGAGGGAGACCCAGTACTTC. The chain is built from TRBV28 and TRBJ2-5; 7 bases agree with TRBD2. The trim removed 8 bases at V and 5 bases at J, leaving 8 bases unmatched. The length of the CDR3 is 13 residues. From germline, CDR1 is MDHEN and CDR2 SYDVKM. Variable domain in full (rest from reference TRBV28 and TRBJ2-5): DVKVTQSSRYLVKRTGEKVFLECVQDMDHENMFWYRQDPGLGLRLIYFSYDVKMKEKGDIPEGYSVSREKKERFSLILESASTNQTSMYLCASWALGRETQYFGPGTRLLVL.

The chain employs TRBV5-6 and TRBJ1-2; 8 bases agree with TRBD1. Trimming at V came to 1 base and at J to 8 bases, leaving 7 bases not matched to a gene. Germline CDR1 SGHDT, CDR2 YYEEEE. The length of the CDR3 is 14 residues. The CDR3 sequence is CASSLSATGVGYTF. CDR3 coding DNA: TGTGCCAGCAGCTTGTCTGCGACAGGGGTGGGCTACACCTTC.

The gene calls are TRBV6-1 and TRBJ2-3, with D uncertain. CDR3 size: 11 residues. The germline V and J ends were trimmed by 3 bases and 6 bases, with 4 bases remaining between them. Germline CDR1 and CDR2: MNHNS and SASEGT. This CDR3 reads CASSERDTQYF. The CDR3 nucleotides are TGTGCCAGCAGTGAGCGTGATACGCAGTATTTT.

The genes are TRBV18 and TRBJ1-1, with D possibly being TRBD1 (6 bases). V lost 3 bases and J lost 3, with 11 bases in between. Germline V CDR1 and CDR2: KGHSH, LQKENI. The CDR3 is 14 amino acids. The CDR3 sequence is CASSPQGRYTEAFF. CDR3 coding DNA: TGTGCCAGCTCACCTCAGGGGCGTTACACTGAAGCTTTCTTT.

As DNA, the CDR3 is TGTGCCAGCAGTGAATGGGGCGTTAGGGCTAATGAAAAACTGTTTTTT. Amino acids: CASSEWGVRANEKLFF. This chain joins TRBV6-1 and TRBJ1-4; D is possibly TRBD1 (5 bases). This CDR3 contains 16 residues. CDR1 and CDR2 from the germline V gene are MNHNS and SASEGT. The V end lost 2 bases, the J end lost 3 bases, and 13 bases lay between the germline ends.

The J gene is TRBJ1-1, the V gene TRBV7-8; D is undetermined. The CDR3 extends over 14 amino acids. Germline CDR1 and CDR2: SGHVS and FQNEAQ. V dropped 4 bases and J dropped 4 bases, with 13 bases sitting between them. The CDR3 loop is CASSSRTGGTEAFF. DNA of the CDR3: TGTGCCAGCAGCTCACGCACCGGTGGCACTGAAGCTTTCTTT.

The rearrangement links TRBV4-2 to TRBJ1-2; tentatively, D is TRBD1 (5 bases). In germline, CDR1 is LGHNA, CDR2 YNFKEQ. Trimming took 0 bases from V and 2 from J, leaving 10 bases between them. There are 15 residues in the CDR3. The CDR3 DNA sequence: TGTGCCAGCAGCCAAGATCGTAAGGGGAACTATGGCTACACCTTC. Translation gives CASSQDRKGNYGYTF.

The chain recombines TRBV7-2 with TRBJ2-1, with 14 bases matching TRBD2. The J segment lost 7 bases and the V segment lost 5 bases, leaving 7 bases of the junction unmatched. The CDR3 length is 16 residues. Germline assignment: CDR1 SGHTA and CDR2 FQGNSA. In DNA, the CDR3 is TGTGCCAGCAGCCAAGGGACTAGCGGGAGTAGGAATGAGCAGTTCTTC. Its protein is CASSQGTSGSRNEQFF.

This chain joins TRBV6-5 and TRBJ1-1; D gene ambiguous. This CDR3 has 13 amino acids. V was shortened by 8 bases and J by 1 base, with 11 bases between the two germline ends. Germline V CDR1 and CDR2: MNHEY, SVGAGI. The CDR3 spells CASSTEANTEAFF. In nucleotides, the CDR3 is TGTGCCAGCTCGACGGAGGCGAACACTGAAGCTTTCTTT.

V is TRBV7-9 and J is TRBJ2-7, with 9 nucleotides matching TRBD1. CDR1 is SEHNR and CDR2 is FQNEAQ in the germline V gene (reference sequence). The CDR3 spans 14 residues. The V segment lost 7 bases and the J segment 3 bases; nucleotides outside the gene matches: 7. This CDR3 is CASTGPGQGYEQYF. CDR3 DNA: TGTGCCAGCACCGGACCGGGACAGGGCTACGAGCAGTACTTC.

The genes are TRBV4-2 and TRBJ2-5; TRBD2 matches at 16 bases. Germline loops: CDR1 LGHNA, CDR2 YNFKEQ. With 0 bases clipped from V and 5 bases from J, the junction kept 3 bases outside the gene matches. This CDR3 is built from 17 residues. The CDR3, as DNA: TGTGCCAGCAGCCAAGACGGGACTAGCGGGAGGGGGGAGACCCAGTACTTC. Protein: CASSQDGTSGRGETQYF.

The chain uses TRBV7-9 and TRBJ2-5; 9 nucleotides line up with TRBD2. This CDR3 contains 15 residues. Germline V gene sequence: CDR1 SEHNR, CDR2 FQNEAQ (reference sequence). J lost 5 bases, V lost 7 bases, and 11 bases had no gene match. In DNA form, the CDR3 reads TGTGCCAGCACCCTTGCCAGCGGGAGGCGTGAGACCCAGTACTTC. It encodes CASTLASGRRETQYF. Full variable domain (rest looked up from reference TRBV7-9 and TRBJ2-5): DTGVSQNPRHKITKRGQNVTFRCDPISEHNRLYWYRQTLGQGPEFLTYFQNEAQLEKSRLLSDRFSAERPKGSFSTLEIQRTEQGDSAMYLCASTLASGRRETQYFGPGTRLLVL.

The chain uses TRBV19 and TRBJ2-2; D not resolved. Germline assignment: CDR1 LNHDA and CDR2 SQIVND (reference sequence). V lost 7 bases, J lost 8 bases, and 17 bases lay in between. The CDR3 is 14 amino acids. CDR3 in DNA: TGTGCCAGTACAAATTTGGTTCGCACAGGGGAGCTGTTTTTT. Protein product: CASTNLVRTGELFF.

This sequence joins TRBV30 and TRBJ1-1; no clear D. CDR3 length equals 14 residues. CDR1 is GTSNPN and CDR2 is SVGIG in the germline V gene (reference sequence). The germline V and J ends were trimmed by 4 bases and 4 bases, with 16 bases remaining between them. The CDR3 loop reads CAWKRVVGGTEAFF. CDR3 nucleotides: TGTGCCTGGAAGCGGGTTGTGGGTGGCACTGAAGCTTTCTTT.

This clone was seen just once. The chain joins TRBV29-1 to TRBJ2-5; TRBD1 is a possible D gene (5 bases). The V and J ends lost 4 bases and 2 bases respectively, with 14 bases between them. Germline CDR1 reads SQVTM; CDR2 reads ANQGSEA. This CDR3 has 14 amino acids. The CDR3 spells CSVAVDNPQETQYF. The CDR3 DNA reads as TGCAGCGTTGCTGTGGACAATCCTCAAGAGACCCAGTACTTC.

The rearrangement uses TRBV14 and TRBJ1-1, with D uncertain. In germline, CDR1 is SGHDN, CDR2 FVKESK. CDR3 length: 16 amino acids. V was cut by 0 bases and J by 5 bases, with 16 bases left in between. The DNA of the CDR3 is TGTGCCAGCAGCCAAGATTCTTTTCAGGACTGGACTGAAGCTTTCTTT. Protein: CASSQDSFQDWTEAFF.

CDR3 in amino acids: CASSIGQGTDTQYF. The CDR3 DNA reads TGTGCCAGCAGCATAGGACAGGGCACAGATACGCAGTATTTT. The chain joins TRBV7-3 to TRBJ2-3, with TRBD1 matching 7 bases. Germline V gene data show CDR1 as SGHTA and CDR2 as FQGTGA. The CDR3 runs 14 residues. Trimming took 5 bases from V and 1 from J; bases not matched to a gene: 3.

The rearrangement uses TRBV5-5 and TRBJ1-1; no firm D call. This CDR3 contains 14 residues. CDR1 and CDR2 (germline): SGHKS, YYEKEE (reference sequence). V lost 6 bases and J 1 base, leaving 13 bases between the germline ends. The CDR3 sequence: CASTMVPGNTEAFF. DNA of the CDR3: TGTGCCAGCACCATGGTTCCCGGGAACACTGAAGCTTTCTTT.

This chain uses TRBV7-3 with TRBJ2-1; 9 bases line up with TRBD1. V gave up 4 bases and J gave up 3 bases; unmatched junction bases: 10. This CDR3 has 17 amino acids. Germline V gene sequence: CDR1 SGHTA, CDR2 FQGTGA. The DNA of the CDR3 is TGTGCCAGCAGCTCACAGGGGACAGGGACGATCTACAATGAGCAGTTCTTC. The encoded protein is CASSSQGTGTIYNEQFF.

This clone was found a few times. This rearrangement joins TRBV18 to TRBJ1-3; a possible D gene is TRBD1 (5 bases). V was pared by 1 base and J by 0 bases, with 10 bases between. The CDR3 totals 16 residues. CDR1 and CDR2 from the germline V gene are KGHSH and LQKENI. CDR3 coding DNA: TGTGCCAGCTCACCACAACGAGACAGCTCTGGAAACACCATATATTTT. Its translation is CASSPQRDSSGNTIYF.